A single sample is the source of the 26 T cell receptor beta chains below, sequenced in a study of human T cells and chemical hapten exposure. Time point described: patch test 3, about 24 weeks after DPC sensitization. Specified treatment: therapeutic diphenylcyclopropenone sensitization with weekly scalp DPC. TCRdb re-derived calls from the RACE reads in MiXCR, one entry per CDR3 protein. This table has about 82,000 distinct CDR3 sequences, more than 10% appearing once. The specimen was whole blood, collected in connection with sensitization to the hapten diphenylcyclopropenone (DPC). These receptors were taken from a woman in her forties or fifties with alopecia areata. Some clones in this sample may be carry-over from other donors' samples.

The V gene is TRBV2, the J gene TRBJ2-3; 9 bases are shared with TRBD1. Germline V gene sequence: CDR1 SNHLY, CDR2 FYNNEI. V shed 4 bases and J 10 bases; nucleotides not matched to a gene: 3. The CDR3 runs to 12 residues. The DNA of the CDR3 is TGTGCCAGCAGTGGAACAGGGGGCTCGCAGTATTTT. Amino acids: CASSGTGGSQYF.

V is TRBV3-1 and J is TRBJ1-2, with no clear D. This CDR3 spans 12 amino acids. V lost 5 bases to trimming and J lost 6 bases, with 10 bases between them. Germline V lookup: CDR1 LGHDT, CDR2 YNNKEL (reference sequence). The CDR3 is CASSMGGHGYTF. The CDR3 bases are TGTGCCAGCAGCATGGGAGGGCATGGCTACACCTTC.

This clonotype was recorded many times. The V call is TRBV29-1, the J call TRBJ2-3; 7 bases are shared with TRBD2. CDR3 length equals 14 residues. Trimming took 4 bases from V and 6 from J; bases not matched to a gene: 10. The germline gives CDR1 SQVTM, CDR2 ANQGSEA. CDR3: CSVAGAAGADTQYF. In DNA, the CDR3 is TGCAGCGTTGCGGGAGCGGCGGGAGCCGATACGCAGTATTTT.

This clonotype came up many times. This sequence joins TRBV14 and TRBJ2-7, with D possibly called TRBD1 or TRBD2 (5 bases each). Germline V gene lookup returns CDR1 SGHDN and CDR2 FVKESK. This CDR3 contains 13 residues. The germline V and J ends were trimmed by 4 bases and 3 bases, with 10 bases remaining between them. For the CDR3, the DNA is TGTGCCAGCAGCCGGGTTGGGGGCTACGAGCAGTACTTC. It specifies CASSRVGGYEQYF.

This clonotype was detected only a few times. The V call is TRBV21-1, the J call TRBJ2-7; the table's D call, TRBD2, has no DNA check behind it. TRBV21-1 is a known pseudogene. The CDR3 runs to 15 residues. The CDR3 DNA follows: TGTGCCAGCAGGAGGGAGACACGAGGGACCTACGAGCAGTACTTC. Protein sequence: CASRRETRGTYEQYF.

This sequence joins TRBV15 and TRBJ2-1; tentative D call: TRBD1 (6 bases). With 0 bases removed from V and 12 bases from J, the gap between germline ends came to 9 bases. Per germline, CDR1 LNHNV and CDR2 YYDKDF (reference sequence). The CDR3 contains 12 residues. CDR3 residues: CATSRDTGWQFF. As DNA, the CDR3 is TGTGCCACCAGCAGAGACACAGGGTGGCAGTTCTTC.

The chain uses TRBV7-6 and TRBJ2-3; maybe TRBD1 (5 bases). The CDR3 spans 16 residues. Trimming pared 5 bases from V and 2 bases from J, leaving 17 bases between. Germline CDR1 and CDR2: SGHVS and FNYEAQ. The CDR3 region has the DNA TGTGCCAGCAGCCCTCGGGCCATGGACACCACAGATACGCAGTATTTT. Translating gives CASSPRAMDTTDTQYF.

There are a few counts of this clonotype. The chain employs TRBV11-2 and TRBJ2-6; no clear D. The CDR3 covers 11 residues. The germline V and J ends were trimmed by 4 bases and 12 bases, with 7 bases remaining between them. Germline assignment: CDR1 SGHAT and CDR2 FQNNGV. In nucleotides, the CDR3 is TGTGCCAGCAGCTCCTCCAGCGTCCTGACTTTC. Its protein is CASSSSSVLTF.

This clonotype was counted between two and nine times. V gene TRBV9 combines with J gene TRBJ2-7; tentatively, D is TRBD2 (6 bases). Trimming pared 0 bases from V and 5 bases from J, leaving 15 bases between. Germline loops: CDR1 SGDLS, CDR2 YYNGEE. CDR3 length: 15 amino acids. CDR3 loop: CASSVGTGVSDEQYF. CDR3 sequence (DNA): TGTGCCAGCAGCGTAGGAACGGGAGTATCGGACGAGCAGTACTTC.

The rearrangement uses TRBV7-9 and TRBJ2-7; maybe TRBD2 (6 bases). The CDR3 extends over 15 amino acids. The V end was cut by 1 base, the J end by 3 bases, with 13 bases between. Germline CDR1 and CDR2: SEHNR and FQNEAQ (reference sequence). The CDR3: CASSLGGLKNYEQYF. Here the CDR3 DNA reads TGTGCCAGCAGCTTAGGAGGACTAAAAAACTACGAGCAGTACTTC.

This clonotype has just a few counts. The CDR3: CASSSGATGHGTDTQYF. The CDR3 nucleotides read TGTGCCAGCAGCTCGGGGGCCACGGGTCACGGCACAGATACGCAGTATTTT. The rearrangement links TRBV7-6 to TRBJ2-3, with D tentatively TRBD1 or TRBD2 (6 bases each). Trimming cost V 4 bases and J 1 base, with 18 bases left between them. The CDR3 sequence is 17 residues long. Germline V gives CDR1 SGHVS, CDR2 FNYEAQ.

This clonotype was seen repeatedly, ten times or more. The gene calls are TRBV7-8 and TRBJ1-4, with 7 bases identical to TRBD1. The CDR3 sequence is 15 residues long. Germline V gene lookup returns CDR1 SGHVS and CDR2 FQNEAQ. V lost 1 base to trimming and J lost 6 bases; unmatched junction nucleotides: 5. As DNA, the CDR3 is TGTGCCAGCAGCTTAGTTAGGGGGCTTGATGAAAAACTGTTTTTT. This codes for CASSLVRGLDEKLFF.

The chain carries TRBV14 and TRBJ2-7; 7 positions agree with TRBD1. The V gene's germline CDR1 is SGHDN and CDR2 FVKESK. V was pared by 4 bases and J by 11 bases, with 11 bases of the junction left unmatched. The CDR3 length is 13 residues. This CDR3 reads CASSLHRDSPKYF. CDR3 bases: TGTGCCAGCAGCCTTCACCGGGACAGCCCTAAGTACTTC. Supplemented by reference TRBV14 and TRBJ2-7, the full variable domain reads EAGVTQFPSHSVIEKGQTVTLRCDPISGHDNLYWYRRVMGKEIKFLLHFVKESKQDESGMPNNRFLAERTGGTYSTLKVQPAELEDSGVYFCASSLHRDSPKYFGPGTRLTVT.

This clonotype was detected many times. This sequence joins TRBV30 and TRBJ1-3, with a tentative D call TRBD1 (5 bases). The V gene's germline CDR1 is GTSNPN and CDR2 SVGIG (reference sequence). V was trimmed by 1 base and J by 1 base, leaving 11 bases between them. The CDR3 consists of 15 residues. The CDR3 reads CAWSAGTVSGNTIYF. The DNA of the CDR3 is TGTGCCTGGAGTGCCGGGACGGTTTCTGGAAACACCATATATTTT.

This chain links TRBV5-6 with TRBJ1-2; D unresolved. CDR1 SGHDT and CDR2 YYEEEE come from the germline V gene. The CDR3 runs to 16 residues. Trimming left V 4 bases short and J 6 bases short, with 22 bases between. The chain's CDR3 is CASSLVVLIEANGYTF. The CDR3 region has the DNA TGTGCCAGCAGCCTCGTTGTCCTCATCGAAGCGAATGGCTACACCTTC.

There are many counts of this clonotype. The chain links TRBV4-3 to TRBJ2-5, with D perhaps matching TRBD1 (5 bases). Trimming took 1 base from V and 3 from J, leaving 12 bases between them. The CDR3 extends over 15 amino acids. Germline V CDR1 and CDR2: LGHNA, YSLEER. The CDR3 reads CASSQGLGREETQYF. DNA of the CDR3: TGCGCCAGCAGCCAAGGCCTGGGCAGGGAAGAGACCCAGTACTTC.

This chain connects TRBV6-5 to TRBJ2-1, with D uncertain. Trimming removed 3 bases from V and 4 bases from J, with 10 bases in between. This CDR3 contains 14 residues. Germline CDR1 reads MNHEY; CDR2 reads SVGAGI. In nucleotides, the CDR3 is TGTGCCAGCAGTTATCGGCAGAAGTACAATGAGCAGTTCTTC. Encoded protein: CASSYRQKYNEQFF.

At least ten counts were recorded for this clonotype. The chain combines TRBV6-5 with TRBJ2-7; perhaps D is TRBD1 or TRBD2 (5 bases each). V shed 5 bases and J shed 8 bases, with 10 bases lying between them. The germline V gene encodes CDR1 MNHEY and CDR2 SVGAGI. The CDR3 has 11 residues. The CDR3 here is CASSDPGQQYF. The DNA of the CDR3 is TGTGCCAGCAGTGATCCGGGACAGCAGTACTTC.

There are a few counts of this clonotype. The CDR3 is CASSPSYGYTF. CDR3 nucleotides: TGTGCCAGCAGTCCCTCCTATGGCTACACCTTC. The chain links TRBV6-6 to TRBJ1-2; D remains ambiguous. The germline V and J ends were trimmed by 5 bases and 4 bases, with 5 bases remaining between them. Germline V gene data show CDR1 as MNHNY and CDR2 as SVGAGI (reference sequence). The CDR3 length is 11 residues.

This clonotype was seen only a few times. At one boundary the junction diverges from the germline segment, which might be a read error. V usage is TRBV19 and J usage is TRBJ2-2; D is perhaps TRBD2 (5 bases). CDR1 and CDR2 from the germline V gene are LNHDA and SQIVND (reference sequence). This CDR3 spans 15 amino acids. CDR3: CVSSIPPSPPGELFF. The DNA for the CDR3 is TGTGTCAGTAGTATACCCCCTAGCCCCCCCGGGGAGCTGTTTTTT.

This clonotype was observed a few times. The V and J genes are TRBV18 and TRBJ2-2; D unclear. The CDR3 consists of 14 residues. The V end was cut by 3 bases, the J end by 4 bases, with 9 bases between. The germline V gene has CDR1 KGHSH and CDR2 LQKENI. CDR3 DNA: TGTGCCAGCTCACCGACAAGAACCACCGGGGAGCTGTTTTTT. Residues: CASSPTRTTGELFF.

This clonotype was seen many times. CDR3 loop: CAWSLRRGTGASEAFF. CDR3 sequence (DNA): TGTGCCTGGAGCCTACGCCGAGGGACAGGGGCCTCTGAAGCTTTCTTT. V is TRBV30 and J is TRBJ1-1, with 10 nucleotides matching TRBD1. The V segment lost 3 bases and the J segment 6 bases; nucleotides outside the gene matches: 13. Germline CDR1 and CDR2: GTSNPN and SVGIG (reference sequence). The CDR3 is 16 amino acids.

The V call is TRBV2, the J call TRBJ2-3; 9 bases agree with TRBD1. With 7 bases clipped from V and 4 bases from J, the junction kept 6 bases outside the gene matches. The CDR3 consists of 14 residues. The germline CDR1 and CDR2 sequences are SNHLY and FYNNEI. The CDR3 here is CASTGTGKSDTQYF. The CDR3 DNA is TGTGCCAGCACCGGGACAGGGAAGTCAGATACGCAGTATTTT.

This clonotype was counted a few times. The chain employs TRBV4-3 and TRBJ2-1; 13 bases agree with TRBD2. The length of the CDR3 is 15 residues. CDR1 and CDR2 (germline): LGHNA, YSLEER. V dropped 1 base and J dropped 7; count of bases not matched to a gene: 1. The CDR3 here is CASSQGTSGRNEQFF. The CDR3 DNA reads as TGCGCCAGCAGCCAAGGGACTAGCGGGAGAAATGAGCAGTTCTTC.

This clonotype was counted at least ten times. The V and J genes are TRBV11-2 and TRBJ2-1; D not resolved. Trimming removed 1 base from V and 5 bases from J, with 3 bases in between. CDR3 length: 12 residues. In germline, CDR1 is SGHAT, CDR2 FQNNGV. The CDR3 nucleotides are TGTGCCAGCAGCTTAGCTGACAATGAGCAGTTCTTC. This codes for CASSLADNEQFF.

This clonotype was detected many times. The chain recombines TRBV14 with TRBJ2-1, with unresolved D. The CDR3 runs 16 residues. Per the germline V gene, CDR1 is SGHDN and CDR2 is FVKESK. Trimming took off 4 bases at V and 0 bases at J, with 13 bases between the two ends. DNA for the CDR3: TGTGCCAGCAGCCGCCCTCACAAAATCTCCTACAATGAGCAGTTCTTC. It yields the protein CASSRPHKISYNEQFF. Looking up the rest from reference TRBV14 and TRBJ2-1 gives the full variable domain: EAGVTQFPSHSVIEKGQTVTLRCDPISGHDNLYWYRRVMGKEIKFLLHFVKESKQDESGMPNNRFLAERTGGTYSTLKVQPAELEDSGVYFCASSRPHKISYNEQFFGPGTRLTVL.